Presented here are 16 T cell receptor beta chains from one specimen sequenced in a study of cytomegalovirus exposure and HLA in healthy donors. Amplification used 60 Vbeta primers and 13 Jbeta primers. Clones were read by immunoSEQ multiplex PCR, and TCRdb kept only the in-frame ones, dropping some. The repertoire holds about 200,000 clones, with more than 60% as singletons. Sequencing was carried out using PBMCs. These receptors were taken from a man in his fifties in good health and CMV-seronegative.

This rearrangement joins TRBV6-6 to TRBJ2-7, with TRBD2 as a possible D gene (6 bases). With 5 bases removed from V and 4 bases from J, the gap between germline ends came to 12 bases. CDR1 is MNHNY, CDR2 SVGAGI, per germline (reference sequence). This CDR3 is 13 amino acids long. CDR3 nucleotides: TGTGCCAGCAGTCCACAGGAGGGTTACGAGCAGTACTTC. Translating gives CASSPQEGYEQYF.

The genes are TRBV28 and TRBJ1-5; D gene uncertain. The CDR3 is 11 amino acids. CDR1 is MDHEN and CDR2 is SYDVKM in the germline V gene. Trimming removed 1 base from V and 11 bases from J, with 6 bases in between. DNA of the CDR3: TGTGCCAGCAGTTTATCTGGAGCCCAGCATTTT. Its protein product is CASSLSGAQHF. Looking up the rest from reference TRBV28 and TRBJ1-5 gives the full variable domain: DVKVTQSSRYLVKRTGEKVFLECVQDMDHENMFWYRQDPGLGLRLIYFSYDVKMKEKGDIPEGYSVSREKKERFSLILESASTNQTSMYLCASSLSGAQHFGDGTRLSIL.

The rearrangement uses TRBV15 and TRBJ2-7, with TRBD1 matching 7 bases. CDR1 is LNHNV and CDR2 is YYDKDF in the germline V gene (reference sequence). V lost 0 bases and J lost 3; bases outside the gene matches: 2. The CDR3 spans 14 residues. The CDR3 loop is CATSREDRYYEQYF. The CDR3 DNA is TGTGCCACCAGCAGAGAGGACAGGTACTACGAGCAGTACTTC.

This clone appeared a single time. Other nucleotide sequences in the sample specify the same CDR3. The rearrangement links TRBV11-2 to TRBJ2-1, with 11 positions matching TRBD2. V was clipped by 5 bases and J by 3 bases; unmatched bases: 6. CDR3 length: 16 amino acids. Germline V CDR1 and CDR2: SGHAT, FQNNGV. CDR3 protein: CASSLRLAGIYNEQFF. CDR3 sequence (DNA): TGTGCCAGCAGCCTCCGACTAGCGGGGATCTACAATGAGCAGTTCTTC. Variable domain in full (rest from reference TRBV11-2 and TRBJ2-1): EAGVAQSPRYKIIEKRQSVAFWCNPISGHATLYWYQQILGQGPKLLIQFQNNGVVDDSQLPKDRFSAERLKGVDSTLKIQPAKLEDSAVYLCASSLRLAGIYNEQFFGPGTRLTVL.

V and J are TRBV9 and TRBJ1-1; no clear D. Germline V gene lookup returns CDR1 SGDLS and CDR2 YYNGEE. CDR3 length equals 15 residues. V was cut by 4 bases and J by 5 bases, with 18 bases left in between. The CDR3 bases are TGTGCCAGCAGCCCCCTCGTCGGTAGCGGAACTGAAGCTTTCTTT. This gives the protein CASSPLVGSGTEAFF.

The rearrangement uses TRBV6-5 and TRBJ2-7; a possible D gene is TRBD2 (5 bases). Trimming left V 6 bases short and J 4 bases short, with 10 bases between. Germline CDR1 reads MNHEY; CDR2 reads SVGAGI. CDR3 size: 12 residues. The CDR3 region has the DNA TGTGCCAGCAGGACGACGGGGTACGAGCAGTACTTC. Residues: CASRTTGYEQYF.

This chain connects TRBV25-1 to TRBJ2-5, with D perhaps matching TRBD1 (6 bases). The end of the DNA aligns better with TRBJ2-7, so the J call may be wrong. The CDR3 contains 15 residues. Germline V gene sequence: CDR1 MGHDK, CDR2 SYGVNS. The CDR3: CASSEQGLESSEQYF. The CDR3 region has the DNA TGTGCCAGCAGTGAACAGGGGCTAGAGTCGAGCGAGCAGTACTTC.

V usage is TRBV6-5 and J usage is TRBJ2-7; 7 bases are a match to TRBD1. The germline V gene has CDR1 MNHEY and CDR2 SVGAGI. V shed 2 bases, J shed 3 bases, and the junction held 4 bases outside the gene matches. This CDR3 is built from 14 residues. In DNA, the CDR3 is TGTGCCAGCAGTTACGTTCCAGGGGGCTACGAGCAGTACTTC. Protein product: CASSYVPGGYEQYF.

V gene TRBV28 combines with J gene TRBJ2-1; no definite D call. Deletions cut 6 bases from V and 10 bases from J, with 10 bases between. Germline CDR1 reads MDHEN; CDR2 reads SYDVKM. The CDR3 has 11 amino acids. CDR3 nucleotides: TGTGCCAGCAGGTTTTCCCAGGAGCAGTTCTTC. This gives the protein CASRFSQEQFF.

The V gene is TRBV6-5, the J gene TRBJ2-2; the match to TRBD1 covers 7 bases. This CDR3 comprises 16 residues. CDR1 is MNHEY, CDR2 SVGAGI, per germline. V was clipped by 4 bases and J by 3 bases; unmatched bases: 8. The CDR3 sequence: CASSSGRDRYTGELFF. The CDR3 coding sequence is TGTGCCAGCAGTTCTGGCCGGGACAGATACACCGGGGAGCTGTTTTTT.

The J gene is TRBJ2-1, the V gene TRBV4-1; TRBD2 matches 10 bases. Germline V gives CDR1 MGHRA, CDR2 YSYEKL. There are 16 residues in the CDR3. Losses at the gene ends were 2 bases for V and 5 bases for J; bases not matched to a gene: 6. The CDR3 nucleotides are TGCGCCAGCAGCCAACTCACAGCGGGAGGGAACAATGAGCAGTTCTTC. Protein product: CASSQLTAGGNNEQFF.

V and J are TRBV28 and TRBJ2-1; 9 positions agree with TRBD1. The junction had 4 bases not matched to a gene; V was cut back by 5 bases and J by 2 bases. CDR3 length: 15 amino acids. Germline V gene lookup returns CDR1 MDHEN and CDR2 SYDVKM. The CDR3 protein is CASSLGQGPYNEQFF. The CDR3 DNA sequence: TGTGCCAGCAGTCTCGGACAGGGGCCCTACAATGAGCAGTTCTTC.

This clone has just one count. One end of the junction fails to match germline, which may point to a read error. V usage is TRBV7-2 and J usage is TRBJ2-6; 10 nucleotides align to TRBD2. CDR3 length: 17 residues. Germline CDR1 and CDR2: SGHTA and FQGNSA. The CDR3 reads CASSRLAGNSGANILTF. The CDR3 region has the DNA TGTGCCAGCAGCAGACTAGCGGGCAACTCTGGGGCCAACATCCTGACTTTC.

The chain has TRBV2 and TRBJ2-3, with D unresolved. This CDR3 has 14 residues. Per the germline V gene, CDR1 is SNHLY and CDR2 is FYNNEI. V lost 3 bases, J lost 2 bases, and 9 bases lay in between. The CDR3 loop reads CASSDVVATDTQYF. In DNA, the CDR3 is TGTGCCAGCAGTGATGTGGTAGCCACAGATACGCAGTATTTT.

This chain uses TRBV2 with TRBJ2-5; D is unclear. The V gene lost 2 bases and the J gene lost 2 bases, with 18 bases spanning the gap. Germline lookup yields CDR1 SNHLY and CDR2 FYNNEI. This CDR3 is built from 17 residues. The CDR3 DNA is TGTGCCAGCAGTGAACGTTCGGCAGGCATAGAACAAGAGACCCAGTACTTC. Residues: CASSERSAGIEQETQYF.

This clone is a singleton in its sample. The chain employs TRBV18 and TRBJ1-1; D not resolved. CDR3 length: 15 amino acids. V lost 5 bases to trimming and J lost 4 bases, with 17 bases between them. Germline CDR1 and CDR2: KGHSH and LQKENI. CDR3 nucleotides: TGTGCCAGCTCATCAACCGGGAGCAATCCCACTGAAGCTTTCTTT. It is translated as CASSSTGSNPTEAFF.